One and the same sample provided the 15 T cell receptor beta chains below, sequenced in a study of Ad26.COV2.S vaccination and SARS-CoV-2 variants. TCRdb's table, derived via immunoSEQ multiplex PCR, lists solely in-frame clones and lacks some. The repertoire holds 350,000 to 400,000 clones, 75% to 90% seen once, with 3% to 4.5% in the top ten. The treatment is: some 19 received Ad26.COV2.S at low or high dose, single or two shots; roughly 5 received placebo; per-sample allocation not given. Sampling was done on day 63 after the first vaccine or placebo injection. The specimen was peripheral blood, collected in a trial of Ad26.COV2.S vaccine versus placebo. The origin of the receptors is a person between 18 and 65 years old who received the Ad26.COV2.S COVID-19 vaccine or a placebo.

This clone was seen just once. The V call is TRBV6-5, the J call TRBJ1-1; 7 bases are shared with TRBD1. The length of the CDR3 is 15 residues. The germline V gene encodes CDR1 MNHEY and CDR2 SVGAGI. The V and J ends lost 6 bases and 0 bases, in that order; junction bases with no gene match: 7. CDR3 nucleotides: TGTGCCAGCAGAAGCCCGGGACAGATGAACACTGAAGCTTTCTTT. Its translation is CASRSPGQMNTEAFF.

The gene calls are TRBV6-2 or TRBV6-3 and TRBJ2-3, with 11 nucleotides matching TRBD2. This CDR3 has 16 residues. V was pared by 5 bases and J by 1 base, with 5 bases of the junction left unmatched. Germline CDR1 is MNHEY and CDR2 is SVGEGT. The chain's CDR3 is CASSNPGLAGTDTQYF. The CDR3, as DNA: TGTGCCAGCAGTAACCCGGGACTAGCGGGCACAGATACGCAGTATTTT.

A word on this clone: Other nucleotide sequences from this sample produce the same CDR3. V gene TRBV2 combines with J gene TRBJ1-1, with no clear D. The germline CDR1 and CDR2 sequences are SNHLY and FYNNEI. The germline V and J ends were trimmed by 0 bases and 1 base, with 12 bases remaining between them. The CDR3 loop spans 16 amino acids. CDR3 region: CASSEAGRVGNTEAFF. CDR3 DNA: TGTGCCAGCAGTGAAGCAGGACGGGTAGGGAACACTGAAGCTTTCTTT.

The chain uses TRBV28 and TRBJ1-6; D is uncertain. Germline values: CDR1 MDHEN, CDR2 SYDVKM. This CDR3 has 13 amino acids. Trimming removed 5 bases from V and 8 bases from J, with 10 bases in between. The CDR3 protein is CASSKDRDSPLHF. CDR3 sequence (DNA): TGTGCCAGCAGTAAGGATAGGGATTCACCCCTCCACTTT.

The genes are TRBV7-9 and TRBJ2-1, with 8 bases fitting TRBD2. V was pared by 3 bases and J by 4 bases, with 8 bases of the junction left unmatched. Germline loops: CDR1 SEHNR, CDR2 FQNEAQ (reference sequence). CDR3 length: 16 residues. The CDR3 coding sequence is TGTGCCAGCAGCTTTTTAGGGCGGGGGGCTTACAATGAGCAGTTCTTC. It codes for CASSFLGRGAYNEQFF.

This chain connects TRBV2 to TRBJ1-6, with 9 bases identical to TRBD1. V lost 6 bases and J lost 7; bases outside the gene matches: 7. The CDR3 runs to 15 residues. Per germline, CDR1 SNHLY and CDR2 FYNNEI. CDR3 sequence (DNA): TGTGCCAGCAGGGCACAGGGGGCGGAAAATTCACCCCTCCACTTT. Its translation: CASRAQGAENSPLHF.

The chain combines TRBV13 with TRBJ2-3; TRBD2 aligns across 9 bases. The CDR3 consists of 16 residues. V shed 4 bases and J 2 bases; nucleotides not matched to a gene: 7. Germline V gives CDR1 PRHDT, CDR2 FYEKMQ (reference sequence). The CDR3 DNA follows: TGTGCCAGCAGCTCGGGGACTAGCCCTAACACAGATACGCAGTATTTT. Its protein product is CASSSGTSPNTDTQYF.

The V gene is TRBV7-9, the J gene TRBJ2-1, with 11 bases fitting TRBD1. The CDR3 is 14 amino acids. The V and J ends lost 4 bases and 8 bases, in that order; junction bases with no gene match: 4. The germline V gene has CDR1 SEHNR and CDR2 FQNEAQ (reference sequence). CDR3 DNA sequence: TGTGCCAGCAGCTGGGACAGGGGGATGGATGAGCAGTTCTTC. Its protein product is CASSWDRGMDEQFF.

This chain connects TRBV3-1 (or the pseudogene TRBV3-2) to TRBJ1-5, with D perhaps matching TRBD1 (5 bases). Per germline, CDR1 LGHDT and CDR2 YNNKEL (reference sequence). This CDR3 spans 16 amino acids. V was shortened by 0 bases and J by 2 bases, with 11 bases between the two germline ends. CDR3 nucleotide sequence: TGTGCCAGCAGCCAAGATGGCAGGGCATGCAATCAGCCCCAGCATTTT. Its protein is CASSQDGRACNQPQHF.

This sequence joins TRBV18 and TRBJ2-2; D might be TRBD2 (5 bases). V lost 2 bases and J 0 bases, leaving 10 bases between the germline ends. CDR3 size: 16 residues. Per the germline V gene, CDR1 is KGHSH and CDR2 is LQKENI. CDR3 bases: TGTGCCAGCTCACCATGGGAGTACGCGAACACCGGGGAGCTGTTTTTT. Its protein is CASSPWEYANTGELFF.

The rearrangement joins TRBV19 to TRBJ2-7; unclear D gene. CDR3 length equals 11 residues. Trimming cost V 11 bases and J 3 bases, with 11 bases left between them. The germline V gene encodes CDR1 LNHDA and CDR2 SQIVND (reference sequence). CDR3 residues: CAVTAGYEQYF. CDR3 sequence (DNA): TGTGCCGTCACCGCTGGCTACGAGCAGTACTTC.

The chain uses TRBV7-8 and TRBJ2-7, with 7 bases aligning to TRBD2. Germline V CDR1 and CDR2: SGHVS, FQNEAQ. The CDR3 covers 16 residues. Trimming removed 5 bases from V and 6 bases from J; junction bases left unmatched: 16. CDR3 nucleotides: TGTGCCAGCAGCCCGGGGCTAGCGGTGTCCCGTGGCGAGCAGTACTTC. This translates into CASSPGLAVSRGEQYF.

The J gene is TRBJ1-1, the V gene TRBV10-1; D remains unclear. The CDR3 is 10 amino acids. Germline V gene sequence: CDR1 WNHNN, CDR2 SYGVQD (reference sequence). Trimming cost V 10 bases and J 4 bases, with 7 bases left between them. In DNA form, the CDR3 reads TGCGCCATTGAGTGCACTGAAGCTTTCTTT. Amino acid sequence: CAIECTEAFF.

Notes on this clone: Other DNA sequences of this sample code for an identical CDR3. The chain couples TRBV9 to TRBJ2-3; no reliable D call. Germline V CDR1 and CDR2: SGDLS, YYNGEE. This CDR3 has 13 residues. Trimming stripped 1 base from V and 6 bases from J, with 9 bases between. The CDR3 sequence is CASSVPSSDTQYF. CDR3 coding DNA: TGTGCCAGCAGCGTACCCTCCTCGGATACGCAGTATTTT.

This clone has a handful of counts. This chain joins TRBV6-5 and TRBJ2-1; D is tentatively TRBD1 or TRBD2 (5 bases each). Germline lookup yields CDR1 MNHEY and CDR2 SVGAGI. The CDR3 runs to 16 residues. V shed 4 bases and J shed 3 bases, with 16 bases lying between them. The CDR3 is CASSSTAWGFYNEQFF. Here the CDR3 DNA reads TGTGCCAGCAGTTCCACAGCGTGGGGGTTCTACAATGAGCAGTTCTTC.